This passage covers 29 T cell receptor beta chains from one sample sequenced in a study of T cell responses to AZD1222 COVID-19 vaccine. Sequenced by immunoSEQ multiplex PCR; TCRdb stores in-frame clones only, minus some. The profile shows more than 75,000 clones, almost 90% of them singletons. The sequences come from peripheral blood, collected on day 0 of AZD1222 vaccination. The source is an adult in good health.

The CDR3 loop is CASSVGDRGTDTEAFF. CDR3 coding DNA: TGTGCCAGCAGCGTAGGAGACAGGGGTACGGACACTGAAGCTTTCTTT. The V call is TRBV9, the J call TRBJ1-1; TRBD1 aligns across 8 bases. There are 16 residues in the CDR3. Germline V gene sequence: CDR1 SGDLS, CDR2 YYNGEE. Germline trimming cut 0 bases from V and 3 bases from J; bases unmatched to any gene: 7.

The V gene is TRBV19, the J gene TRBJ1-5, with D possibly matching TRBD1 (5 bases). The germline V and J ends were trimmed by 5 bases and 6 bases, with 20 bases remaining between them. Per germline, CDR1 LNHDA and CDR2 SQIVND (reference sequence). The CDR3 runs to 16 residues. The CDR3 region has the DNA TGTGCCAGTAGTCGGGAACAGGACTACGTGGGTCAGCCCCAGCATTTT. Protein: CASSREQDYVGQPQHF. The variable domain in full, completed from reference TRBV19 and TRBJ1-5, reads DGGITQSPKYLFRKEGQNVTLSCEQNLNHDAMYWYRQDPGQGLRLIYYSQIVNDFQKGDIAEGYSVSREKKESFPLTVTSAQKNPTAFYLCASSREQDYVGQPQHFGDGTRLSIL.

V gene TRBV6-1 combines with J gene TRBJ2-1, with D perhaps matching TRBD2 (7 bases). Per germline, CDR1 MNHNS and CDR2 SASEGT. V lost 1 base to trimming and J lost 6 bases, with 13 bases between them. The CDR3 has 15 residues. The CDR3 region is CASSEGEGGFNEQFF. The CDR3, as DNA: TGTGCCAGCAGTGAAGGGGAGGGGGGTTTCAATGAGCAGTTCTTC.

The rearrangement joins TRBV21-1 to TRBJ2-5; the DNA was not used to check the table's D call, TRBD2. TRBV21-1 represents a pseudogene. The CDR3 sequence is 11 residues long. This CDR3 is CASRRGQTQYF. CDR3 coding DNA: TGTGCCAGCCGCCGAGGGCAGACCCAGTACTTC.

This chain uses TRBV7-3 with TRBJ2-4, with D possibly being TRBD1 (6 bases). The CDR3 has 15 amino acids. The V gene's germline CDR1 is SGHTA and CDR2 FQGTGA. The V end was cut by 5 bases, the J end by 5 bases, with 16 bases between. The CDR3 region has the DNA TGTGCCAGCAGCCCCCGTGGTGGGGGCGAAAACATTCAGTACTTC. Amino acid sequence: CASSPRGGGENIQYF. Complete variable domain (other parts from reference TRBV7-3 and TRBJ2-4): GAGVSQTPSNKVTEKGKYVELRCDPISGHTALYWYRQSLGQGPEFLIYFQGTGAADDSGLPNDRFFAVRPEGSVSTLKIQRTERGDSAVYLCASSPRGGGENIQYFGAGTRLSVL.

The J gene is TRBJ2-5, the V gene TRBV28, with TRBD2 matching 9 bases. Germline V CDR1 and CDR2: MDHEN, SYDVKM. The CDR3 covers 15 residues. Germline trimming cut 2 bases from V and 6 bases from J; bases unmatched to any gene: 7. The CDR3 reads CASSLAASGIKTQYF. The CDR3 DNA sequence: TGTGCCAGCAGTTTAGCGGCTAGCGGGATAAAGACCCAGTACTTC.

The chain is built from TRBV28 and TRBJ2-3; no clear D. Per the germline V gene, CDR1 is MDHEN and CDR2 is SYDVKM. Between the trimmed V and J ends, which lost 6 bases and 2 bases, there was a span of 12 bases. The CDR3 covers 14 residues. The CDR3 sequence: CASSSPGHTDTQYF. The DNA of the CDR3 is TGTGCCAGCAGCTCCCCGGGCCACACAGATACGCAGTATTTT.

The V and J genes are TRBV20-1 and TRBJ1-1; no definite D call. Between the trimmed V and J ends, which lost 1 base and 3 bases, there was a span of 3 bases. This CDR3 has 11 amino acids. Germline lookup yields CDR1 DFQATT and CDR2 SNEGSKA (reference sequence). CDR3 in DNA: TGCAGTGCTAGAGCTTACACTGAAGCTTTCTTT. As protein: CSARAYTEAFF.

The rearrangement joins TRBV15 to TRBJ1-6; unclear D gene. The CDR3 is 17 amino acids. The V gene lost 0 bases and the J gene lost 3 bases, with 12 bases spanning the gap. Germline V gene data show CDR1 as LNHNV and CDR2 as YYDKDF (reference sequence). CDR3 sequence reads: CATSRDGSDGYNSPLHF. The CDR3 nucleotides are TGTGCCACCAGCAGAGATGGGTCAGATGGCTATAATTCACCCCTCCACTTT.

The chain joins TRBV7-3 to TRBJ2-7, with D tentatively TRBD1 (7 bases). The length of the CDR3 is 14 residues. V was clipped by 5 bases and J by 5 bases, with 16 bases between them. The V gene's germline CDR1 is SGHTA and CDR2 FQGTGA. The CDR3 DNA reads TGTGCCAGCAGCAGCCAGGGGGGCAGCAACGAGCAGTACTTC. This sequence encodes CASSSQGGSNEQYF. Combining the CDR3 with reference TRBV7-3 and TRBJ2-7 gives the whole variable domain GAGVSQTPSNKVTEKGKYVELRCDPISGHTALYWYRQSLGQGPEFLIYFQGTGAADDSGLPNDRFFAVRPEGSVSTLKIQRTERGDSAVYLCASSSQGGSNEQYFGPGTRLTVT.

The rearrangement uses TRBV6-6 and TRBJ2-7; D is perhaps TRBD1 (8 bases). CDR1 is MNHNY and CDR2 is SVGAGI in the germline V gene (reference sequence). This CDR3 comprises 16 residues. V dropped 5 bases and J dropped 7 bases, with 24 bases sitting between them. CDR3 coding DNA: TGTGCCAGCAGTCGAGGACAGGGAGGGAGCGATAAAGAGCAGTACTTC. Its translation is CASSRGQGGSDKEQYF.

The rearrangement links TRBV10-3 to TRBJ1-1, with TRBD1 matching 10 bases. Germline values: CDR1 ENHRY, CDR2 SYGVKD. This CDR3 spans 18 amino acids. Trimming took 6 bases from V and 3 from J; bases not matched to a gene: 16. The CDR3 loop reads CAIRQSWDRGRGDTEAFF. CDR3 coding DNA: TGTGCCATCAGACAGTCCTGGGACAGGGGAAGGGGGGACACTGAAGCTTTCTTT.

This chain links TRBV23-1 with TRBJ2-6, with D perhaps given as TRBD1 or TRBD2 (5 bases each). TRBV23-1 is flagged as an ORF with uncertain function. This CDR3 region has 16 residues. With 3 bases removed from V and 0 bases from J, the gap between germline ends came to 9 bases. The DNA of the CDR3 is TGCGCCAGCAGTCAGGGACCCACCTCTGGGGCCAACGTCCTGACTTTC. Translated, it gives CASSQGPTSGANVLTF.

The rearrangement joins TRBV27 to TRBJ1-1, with 11 bases that match TRBD1. Germline loops: CDR1 MNHEY, CDR2 SMNVEV (reference sequence). The CDR3 is 13 amino acids. V lost 5 bases and J lost 6; bases outside the gene matches: 2. This CDR3 reads CASSGQGASEAFF. CDR3 nucleotide sequence: TGTGCCAGCAGTGGACAGGGGGCTTCTGAAGCTTTCTTT.

This clone was recorded a few times. Other nucleotide sequences in the sample specify the same CDR3. This chain links TRBV13 with TRBJ2-7; no reliable D call. V was trimmed by 2 bases and J by 5 bases, leaving 4 bases between them. CDR1 is PRHDT and CDR2 is FYEKMQ in the germline V gene (reference sequence). The CDR3 spans 11 residues. The CDR3 loop is CASSLTHEQYF. In DNA, the CDR3 is TGTGCCAGCAGCTTAACGCACGAGCAGTACTTC.

The rearrangement links TRBV19 to TRBJ1-4; 9 bases are a match to TRBD1. Germline V gives CDR1 LNHDA, CDR2 SQIVND (reference sequence). With V trimmed by 6 bases and J by 4 bases, 3 bases remained unmatched. This CDR3 is 14 amino acids long. The CDR3 nucleotides read TGTGCCAGTAGGGGGACAGGGCGTAATGAAAAACTGTTTTTT. Protein: CASRGTGRNEKLFF. Variable domain in full (rest from reference TRBV19 and TRBJ1-4): DGGITQSPKYLFRKEGQNVTLSCEQNLNHDAMYWYRQDPGQGLRLIYYSQIVNDFQKGDIAEGYSVSREKKESFPLTVTSAQKNPTAFYLCASRGTGRNEKLFFGSGTQLSVL.

The chain uses TRBV28 and TRBJ2-7, with unresolved D. Trimming took off 3 bases at V and 2 bases at J, with 14 bases between the two ends. This CDR3 has 15 residues. Germline V gene sequence: CDR1 MDHEN, CDR2 SYDVKM. This CDR3 reads CASSFGSSSPYEQYF. CDR3 DNA sequence: TGTGCCAGCAGTTTCGGATCCAGTTCTCCCTACGAGCAGTACTTC.

This chain connects TRBV14 to TRBJ1-6; D is unclear. Trimming took 2 bases from V and 3 from J, leaving 14 bases between them. The germline V gene has CDR1 SGHDN and CDR2 FVKESK. The CDR3 has 17 residues. In DNA form, the CDR3 reads TGTGCCAGCAGCCAAACTCGGGCCAGCTACTATAATTCACCCCTCCACTTT. This encodes CASSQTRASYYNSPLHF.

The gene calls are TRBV5-4 and TRBJ2-3; D is ambiguous. Germline CDR1 is SGHNT and CDR2 is YYREEE (reference sequence). Trimming took 0 bases from V and 0 from J, leaving 14 bases between them. The CDR3 has 17 residues. The CDR3 sequence is CASSLVAASPSTDTQYF. CDR3 in DNA: TGTGCCAGCAGCTTGGTAGCAGCTTCCCCTAGCACAGATACGCAGTATTTT.

This clone appeared once. The V call is TRBV28, the J call TRBJ2-7; D gene unclear. Trimming shortened V by 7 bases and J by 4 bases, and 17 bases separated the two germline ends. The germline CDR1 and CDR2 sequences are MDHEN and SYDVKM. CDR3 size: 14 residues. This CDR3 is CASTLGGVSYEQYF. CDR3 DNA sequence: TGTGCCAGCACCTTAGGTGGGGTTTCATACGAGCAGTACTTC.

V usage is TRBV21-1 and J usage is TRBJ1-5; TRBD1, as called in the table, went unchecked against the DNA. TRBV21-1 is annotated as a pseudogene. The CDR3 loop spans 15 amino acids. In nucleotides, the CDR3 is TGTGCCAGCAGCAAAGGGGACAGGTACAATCAGCCCCAGCATTTT. It specifies CASSKGDRYNQPQHF.

The gene calls are TRBV4-1 and TRBJ1-1; D is uncertain. The CDR3 is 15 residues long. The germline V and J ends were trimmed by 3 bases and 0 bases, with 11 bases remaining between them. Germline CDR1 MGHRA, CDR2 YSYEKL. The DNA for the CDR3 is TGCGCCAGCAGCCACCTAGGAGACGTGAACACTGAAGCTTTCTTT. The encoded protein is CASSHLGDVNTEAFF.

The gene calls are TRBV19 and TRBJ1-3; 9 positions match TRBD1. The CDR3 is 13 amino acids. Germline CDR1 and CDR2: LNHDA and SQIVND (reference sequence). J gave up 8 bases and V 7 bases, and 6 bases lay outside the gene matches. The chain's CDR3 is CASMSDRGYTIYF. In DNA, the CDR3 is TGTGCCAGTATGTCGGACAGGGGATACACCATATATTTT. Combining the CDR3 with reference TRBV19 and TRBJ1-3 gives the whole variable domain DGGITQSPKYLFRKEGQNVTLSCEQNLNHDAMYWYRQDPGQGLRLIYYSQIVNDFQKGDIAEGYSVSREKKESFPLTVTSAQKNPTAFYLCASMSDRGYTIYFGEGSWLTVV.

The chain is built from TRBV19 and TRBJ1-2; possible D gene TRBD1, 6 bases. The germline gives CDR1 LNHDA, CDR2 SQIVND (reference sequence). The CDR3 loop spans 14 amino acids. V lost 7 bases and J 1 base, leaving 13 bases between the germline ends. The CDR3 loop reads CASKTGPINYGYTF. The DNA for the CDR3 is TGTGCCAGTAAGACAGGCCCGATTAACTATGGCTACACCTTC.

The gene calls are TRBV7-9 and TRBJ1-2, with a tentative D call TRBD1 (5 bases). V lost 3 bases and J 14 bases, leaving 25 bases between the germline ends. CDR1 and CDR2 (germline): SEHNR, FQNEAQ (reference sequence). The CDR3 totals 15 residues. As DNA, the CDR3 is TGTGCCAGCAGCTTGCAAACCGGGACCCTACGCACTACTACCTTC. It encodes CASSLQTGTLRTTTF.

With regard to this clone: An end of the junction differs from the germline gene, which may be a read error. The chain joins TRBV6-1 to TRBJ2-1, with D maybe TRBD2 (6 bases). The CDR3 covers 15 residues. CDR1 is MNHNS and CDR2 is SASEGT in the germline V gene. Written as DNA, the CDR3 is TGTGCCAGCAGGGAAGAGGGCGGGGTTACGAATGAGCAGTTCTTC. It yields the protein CASREEGGVTNEQFF.

The chain has TRBV15 and TRBJ1-5; D may be TRBD1 (5 bases). The V gene's germline CDR1 is LNHNV and CDR2 YYDKDF (reference sequence). This CDR3 spans 14 amino acids. V lost 5 bases to trimming and J lost 9 bases, with 17 bases between them. CDR3 sequence reads: CATSSGLGHRPQHF. CDR3 nucleotide sequence: TGTGCCACCAGCTCAGGGCTGGGGCATCGGCCCCAGCATTTT.

The V and J genes are TRBV5-6 and TRBJ1-6; D not resolved. Germline V CDR1 and CDR2: SGHDT, YYEEEE. The CDR3 loop spans 16 amino acids. V shed 4 bases and J shed 4 bases, with 15 bases lying between them. CDR3 loop: CASSLGSGRYNSPLHF. The CDR3 region has the DNA TGTGCCAGCAGCCTGGGGTCGGGCAGATATAATTCACCCCTCCACTTT. The full variable domain, its missing parts supplied by reference TRBV5-6 and TRBJ1-6, is DAGVTQSPTHLIKTRGQQVTLRCSPKSGHDTVSWYQQALGQGPQFIFQYYEEEERQRGNFPDRFSGHQFPNYSSELNVNALLLGDSALYLCASSLGSGRYNSPLHFGNGTRLTVT.

The chain recombines TRBV19 with TRBJ2-7; 8 bases fit TRBD1. Losses at the gene ends were 5 bases for V and 2 bases for J; bases not matched to a gene: 8. Germline CDR1 is LNHDA and CDR2 is SQIVND (reference sequence). The CDR3 contains 15 residues. The DNA for the CDR3 is TGTGCCAGTAGTGCCACCGGGACAGGCGCCTACGAGCAGTACTTC. Translated: CASSATGTGAYEQYF.